A single TCR beta chain is shown here with its context. Antigen unknown. Profiling relied on immunoSEQ multiplex PCR, and the TCRdb table lists in-frame clones only, not all of them. The repertoire includes more than 65,000 clones, approximately 80% of them detected once, and 0.35% to 0.5% sits in the top ten. These data come from a study of graft-versus-host responses after intestinal transplantation. Study-wide results and limits: GvH clones occurred in recipient marrow; some first appeared in ileum or blood.

CDR3 size: 16 residues. V was clipped by 1 base and J by 1 base; unmatched bases: 4. The germline V gene has CDR1 SGHRS and CDR2 YFSETQ. Sequencing used unstimulated CD4+ T cells sorted from spleen or lymph node cells, obtained before transplant. The chain couples TRBV5-1 to TRBJ1-1; 10 bases are shared with TRBD1. The sequence came from a human donor who was the organ donor for an intestinal transplant. The CDR3 DNA is TGCGCCAGCAGCTTGTTGTGGGACAGGGGGAACACTGAAGCTTTCTTT. Encoded protein: CASSLLWDRGNTEAFF.